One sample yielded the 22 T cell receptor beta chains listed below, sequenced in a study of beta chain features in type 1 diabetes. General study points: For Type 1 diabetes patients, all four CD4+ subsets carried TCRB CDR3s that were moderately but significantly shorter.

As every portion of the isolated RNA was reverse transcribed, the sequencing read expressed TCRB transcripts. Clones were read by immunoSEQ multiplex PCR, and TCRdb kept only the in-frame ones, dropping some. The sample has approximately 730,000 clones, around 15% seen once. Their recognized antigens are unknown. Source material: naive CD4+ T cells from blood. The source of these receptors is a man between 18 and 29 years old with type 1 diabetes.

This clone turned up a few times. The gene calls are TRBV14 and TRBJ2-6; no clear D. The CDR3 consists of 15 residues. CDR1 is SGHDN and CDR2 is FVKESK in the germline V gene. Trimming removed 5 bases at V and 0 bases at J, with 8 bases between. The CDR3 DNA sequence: TGTGCCAGCAGCGTACAAGGCTCTGGGGCCAACGTCCTGACTTTC. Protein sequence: CASSVQGSGANVLTF.

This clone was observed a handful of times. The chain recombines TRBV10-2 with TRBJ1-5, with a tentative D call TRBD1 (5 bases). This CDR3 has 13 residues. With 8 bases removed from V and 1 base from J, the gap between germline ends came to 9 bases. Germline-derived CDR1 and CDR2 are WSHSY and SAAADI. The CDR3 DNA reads TGCGCCAGCTGCTGGGACAGCAATCAGCCCCAGCATTTT. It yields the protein CASCWDSNQPQHF.

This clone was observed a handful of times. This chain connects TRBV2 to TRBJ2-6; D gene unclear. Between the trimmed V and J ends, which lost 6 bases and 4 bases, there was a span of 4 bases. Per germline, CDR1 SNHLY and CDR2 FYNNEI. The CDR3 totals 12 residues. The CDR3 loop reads CASRAGANVLTF. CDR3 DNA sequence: TGTGCCAGCAGGGCAGGGGCCAACGTCCTGACTTTC.

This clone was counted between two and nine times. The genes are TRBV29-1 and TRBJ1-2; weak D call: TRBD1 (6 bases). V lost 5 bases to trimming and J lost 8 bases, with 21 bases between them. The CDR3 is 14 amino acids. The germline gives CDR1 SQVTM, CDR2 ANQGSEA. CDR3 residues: CSVISGHRVDGYTF. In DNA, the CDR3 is TGCAGCGTTATCAGCGGGCACAGGGTCGACGGCTACACCTTC.

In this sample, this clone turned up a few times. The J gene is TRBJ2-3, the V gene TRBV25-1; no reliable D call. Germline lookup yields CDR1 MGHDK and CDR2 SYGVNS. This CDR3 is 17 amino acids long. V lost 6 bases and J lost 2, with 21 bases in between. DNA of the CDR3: TGTGCCAGCAGGGCTACACAAGTGGGCACCACCACAGATACGCAGTATTTT. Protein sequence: CASRATQVGTTTDTQYF.

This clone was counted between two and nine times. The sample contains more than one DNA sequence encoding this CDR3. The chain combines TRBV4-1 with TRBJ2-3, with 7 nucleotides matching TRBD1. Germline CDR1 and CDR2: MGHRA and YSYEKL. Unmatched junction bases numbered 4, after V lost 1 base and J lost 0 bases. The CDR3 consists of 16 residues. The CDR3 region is CASSQGGRGSTDTQYF. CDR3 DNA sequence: TGCGCCAGCAGCCAAGGTGGCAGGGGGAGCACAGATACGCAGTATTTT.

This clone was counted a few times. CDR3 loop: CASSGWTGRKVNTQYF. CDR3 bases: TGTGCCAGCAGTGGTTGGACAGGAAGGAAGGTGAATACGCAGTATTTT. This chain connects TRBV27 to TRBJ2-3, with 7 bases fitting TRBD1. CDR3 length equals 16 residues. Germline CDR1 is MNHEY and CDR2 is SMNVEV (reference sequence). V dropped 5 bases and J dropped 7; count of bases not matched to a gene: 15.

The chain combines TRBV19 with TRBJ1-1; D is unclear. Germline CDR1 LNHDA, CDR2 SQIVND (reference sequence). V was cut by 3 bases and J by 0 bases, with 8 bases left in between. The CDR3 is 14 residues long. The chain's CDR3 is CASSITGMNTEAFF. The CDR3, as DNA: TGTGCCAGTAGTATCACGGGAATGAACACTGAAGCTTTCTTT.

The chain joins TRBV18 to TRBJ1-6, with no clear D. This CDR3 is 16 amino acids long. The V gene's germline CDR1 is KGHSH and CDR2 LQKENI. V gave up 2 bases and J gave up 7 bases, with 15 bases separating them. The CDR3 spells CASSPWGLRANSPLHF. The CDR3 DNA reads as TGTGCCAGCTCACCATGGGGATTACGGGCGAATTCACCCCTCCACTTT.

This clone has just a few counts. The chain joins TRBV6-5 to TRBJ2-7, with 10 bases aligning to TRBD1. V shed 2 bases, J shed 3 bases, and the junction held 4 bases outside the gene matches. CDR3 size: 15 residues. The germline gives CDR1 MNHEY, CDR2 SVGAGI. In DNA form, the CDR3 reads TGTGCCAGCAGTTACGGCGGGACAGGGGACTACGAGCAGTACTTC. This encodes CASSYGGTGDYEQYF.

In DNA, the CDR3 is TGTGCCAGCAGCTTAGCCGAGGGCTCTGAAGCTTTCTTT. It codes for CASSLAEGSEAFF. The V gene is TRBV7-9, the J gene TRBJ1-1, with unresolved D. This CDR3 comprises 13 residues. V was cut by 0 bases and J by 6 bases, with 8 bases left in between. Per the germline V gene, CDR1 is SEHNR and CDR2 is FQNEAQ (reference sequence).

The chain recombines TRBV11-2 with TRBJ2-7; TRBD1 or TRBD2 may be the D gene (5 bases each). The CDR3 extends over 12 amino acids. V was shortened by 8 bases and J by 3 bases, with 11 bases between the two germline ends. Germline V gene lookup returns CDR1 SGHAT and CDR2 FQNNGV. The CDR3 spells CASQRDRYEQYF. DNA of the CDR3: TGTGCCAGCCAGAGGGACCGCTACGAGCAGTACTTC.

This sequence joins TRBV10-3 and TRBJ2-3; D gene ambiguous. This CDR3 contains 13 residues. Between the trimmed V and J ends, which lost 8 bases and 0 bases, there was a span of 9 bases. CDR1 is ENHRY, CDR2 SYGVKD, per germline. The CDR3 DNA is TGTGCCATCTTGACGGACAGCACAGATACGCAGTATTTT. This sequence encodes CAILTDSTDTQYF.

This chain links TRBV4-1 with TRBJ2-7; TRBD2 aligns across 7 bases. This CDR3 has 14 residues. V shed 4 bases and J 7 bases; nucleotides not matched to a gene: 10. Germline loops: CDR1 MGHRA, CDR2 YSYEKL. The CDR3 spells CASSLSGLGNEQYF. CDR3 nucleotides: TGCGCCAGCAGCCTCTCAGGACTAGGCAATGAGCAGTACTTC.

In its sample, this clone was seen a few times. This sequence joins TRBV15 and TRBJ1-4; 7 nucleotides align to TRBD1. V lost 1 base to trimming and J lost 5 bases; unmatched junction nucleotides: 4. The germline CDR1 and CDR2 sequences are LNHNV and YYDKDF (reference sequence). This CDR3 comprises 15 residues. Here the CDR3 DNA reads TGTGCCACCAGCAGAGGTGGGACAGAGAATGAAAAACTGTTTTTT. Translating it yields CATSRGGTENEKLFF. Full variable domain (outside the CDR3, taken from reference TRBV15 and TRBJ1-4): DAMVIQNPRYQVTQFGKPVTLSCSQTLNHNVMYWYQQKSSQAPKLLFHYYDKDFNNEADTPDNFQSRRPNTSFCFLDIRSPGLGDTAMYLCATSRGGTENEKLFFGSGTQLSVL.

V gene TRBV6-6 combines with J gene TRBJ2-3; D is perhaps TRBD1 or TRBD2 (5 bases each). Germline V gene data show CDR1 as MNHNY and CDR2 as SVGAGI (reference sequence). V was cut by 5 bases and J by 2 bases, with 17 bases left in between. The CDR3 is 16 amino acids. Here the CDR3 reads CASSIRGATLTDTQYF. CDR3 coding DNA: TGTGCCAGCAGTATCAGAGGGGCCACTCTCACAGATACGCAGTATTTT.

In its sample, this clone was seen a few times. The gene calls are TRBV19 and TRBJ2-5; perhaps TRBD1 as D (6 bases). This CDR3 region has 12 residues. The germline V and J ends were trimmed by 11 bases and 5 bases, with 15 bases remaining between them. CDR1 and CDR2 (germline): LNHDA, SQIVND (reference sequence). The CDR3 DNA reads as TGTGCCGGACAACAGGGTGACGAGACCCAGTACTTC. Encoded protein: CAGQQGDETQYF.

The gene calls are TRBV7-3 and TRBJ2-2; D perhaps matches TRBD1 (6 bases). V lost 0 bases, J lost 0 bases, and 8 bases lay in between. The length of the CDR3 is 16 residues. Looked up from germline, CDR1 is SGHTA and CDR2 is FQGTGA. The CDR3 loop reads CASSLTGGSNTGELFF. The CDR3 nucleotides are TGTGCCAGCAGCTTAACAGGGGGATCGAACACCGGGGAGCTGTTTTTT.

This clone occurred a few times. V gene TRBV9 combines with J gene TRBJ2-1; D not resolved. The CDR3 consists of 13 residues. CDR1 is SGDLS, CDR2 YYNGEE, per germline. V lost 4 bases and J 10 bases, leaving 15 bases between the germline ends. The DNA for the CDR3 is TGTGCCAGCAGCCTTCAAGACTTCGGAGAGCAGTTCTTC. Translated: CASSLQDFGEQFF.

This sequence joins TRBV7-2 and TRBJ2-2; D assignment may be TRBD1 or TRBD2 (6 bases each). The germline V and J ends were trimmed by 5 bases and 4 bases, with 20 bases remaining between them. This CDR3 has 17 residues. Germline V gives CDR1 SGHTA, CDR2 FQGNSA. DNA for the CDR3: TGTGCCAGCAGCCCGTATAGGGGGGAGGCCTCCACCGGGGAGCTGTTTTTT. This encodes CASSPYRGEASTGELFF.

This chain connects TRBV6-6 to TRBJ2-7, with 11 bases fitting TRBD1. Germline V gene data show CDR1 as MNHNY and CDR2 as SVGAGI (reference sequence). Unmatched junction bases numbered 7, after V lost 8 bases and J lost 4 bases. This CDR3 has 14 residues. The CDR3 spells CASYPGQGGYEQYF. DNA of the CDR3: TGTGCCAGCTACCCGGGACAGGGGGGTTACGAGCAGTACTTC.

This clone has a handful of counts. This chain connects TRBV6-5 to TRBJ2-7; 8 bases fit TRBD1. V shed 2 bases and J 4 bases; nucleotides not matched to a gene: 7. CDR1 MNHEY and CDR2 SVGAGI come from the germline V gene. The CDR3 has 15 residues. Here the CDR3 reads CASSYGQGAGYEQYF. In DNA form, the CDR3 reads TGTGCCAGCAGTTACGGCCAGGGGGCAGGGTACGAGCAGTACTTC.